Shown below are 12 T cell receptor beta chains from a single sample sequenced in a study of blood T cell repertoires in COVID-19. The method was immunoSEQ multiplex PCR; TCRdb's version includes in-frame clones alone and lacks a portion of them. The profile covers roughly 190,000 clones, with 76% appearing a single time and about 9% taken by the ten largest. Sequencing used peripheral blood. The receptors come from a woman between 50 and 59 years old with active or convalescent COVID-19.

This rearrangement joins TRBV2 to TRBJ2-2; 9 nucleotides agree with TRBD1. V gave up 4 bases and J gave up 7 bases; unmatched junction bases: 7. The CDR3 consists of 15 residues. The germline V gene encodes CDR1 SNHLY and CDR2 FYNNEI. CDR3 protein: CASSGQGVVGGELFF. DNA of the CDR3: TGTGCCAGCAGTGGACAGGGGGTGGTTGGCGGGGAGCTGTTTTTT.

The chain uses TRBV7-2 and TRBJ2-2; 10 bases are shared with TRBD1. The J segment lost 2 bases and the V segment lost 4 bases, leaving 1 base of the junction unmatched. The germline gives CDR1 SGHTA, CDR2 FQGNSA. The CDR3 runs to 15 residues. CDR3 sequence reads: CASSWTGGNTGELFF. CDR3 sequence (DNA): TGTGCCAGCAGCTGGACAGGGGGTAACACCGGGGAGCTGTTTTTT.

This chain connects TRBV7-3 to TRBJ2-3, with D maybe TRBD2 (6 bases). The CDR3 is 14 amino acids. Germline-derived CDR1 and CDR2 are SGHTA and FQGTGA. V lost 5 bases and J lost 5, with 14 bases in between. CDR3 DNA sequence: TGTGCCAGCAGCCAATCCGGGGGAGTAGATACGCAGTATTTT. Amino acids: CASSQSGGVDTQYF.

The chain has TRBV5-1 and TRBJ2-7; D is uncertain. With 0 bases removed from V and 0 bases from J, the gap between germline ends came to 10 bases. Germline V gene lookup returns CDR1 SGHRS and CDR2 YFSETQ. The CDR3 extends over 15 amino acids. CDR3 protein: CASSLDPAHSYEQYF. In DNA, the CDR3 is TGCGCCAGCAGCTTGGACCCAGCGCACTCCTACGAGCAGTACTTC.

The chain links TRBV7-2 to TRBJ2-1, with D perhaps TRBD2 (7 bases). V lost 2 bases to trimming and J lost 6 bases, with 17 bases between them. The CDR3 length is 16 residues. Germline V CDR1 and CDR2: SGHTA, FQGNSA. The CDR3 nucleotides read TGTGCCAGCAGCTTAAACCCACGGGGAGGGGGCAATGAGCAGTTCTTC. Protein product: CASSLNPRGGGNEQFF.

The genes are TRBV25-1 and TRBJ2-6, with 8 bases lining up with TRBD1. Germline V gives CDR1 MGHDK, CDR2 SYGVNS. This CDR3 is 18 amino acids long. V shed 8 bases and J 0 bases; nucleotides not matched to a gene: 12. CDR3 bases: TGTGCCAGCGCTCCCCGGACAGGGACCCACTCTGGGGCCAACGTCCTGACTTTC. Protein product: CASAPRTGTHSGANVLTF.

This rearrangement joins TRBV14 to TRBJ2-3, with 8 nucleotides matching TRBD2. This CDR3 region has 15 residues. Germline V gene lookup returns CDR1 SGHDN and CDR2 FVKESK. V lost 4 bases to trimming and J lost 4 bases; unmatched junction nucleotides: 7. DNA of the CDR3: TGTGCCAGCAGCCCCCTGGCGGGGGGTTCAGATACGCAGTATTTT. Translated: CASSPLAGGSDTQYF. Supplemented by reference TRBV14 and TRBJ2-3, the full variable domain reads EAGVTQFPSHSVIEKGQTVTLRCDPISGHDNLYWYRRVMGKEIKFLLHFVKESKQDESGMPNNRFLAERTGGTYSTLKVQPAELEDSGVYFCASSPLAGGSDTQYFGPGTRLTVL.

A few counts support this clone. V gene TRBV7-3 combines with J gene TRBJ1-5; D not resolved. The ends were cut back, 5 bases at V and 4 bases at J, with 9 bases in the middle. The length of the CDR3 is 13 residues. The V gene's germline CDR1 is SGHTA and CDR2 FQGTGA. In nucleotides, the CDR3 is TGTGCCAGCAGCGCGGAGGTGAATCAGCCCCAGCATTTT. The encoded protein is CASSAEVNQPQHF.

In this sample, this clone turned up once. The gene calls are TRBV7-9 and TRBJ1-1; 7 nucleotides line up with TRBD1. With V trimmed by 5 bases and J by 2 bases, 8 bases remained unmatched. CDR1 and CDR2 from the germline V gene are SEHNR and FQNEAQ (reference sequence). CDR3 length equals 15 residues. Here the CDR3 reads CASSIQGYPNTEAFF. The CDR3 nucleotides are TGTGCCAGCAGCATACAGGGGTACCCTAACACTGAAGCTTTCTTT.

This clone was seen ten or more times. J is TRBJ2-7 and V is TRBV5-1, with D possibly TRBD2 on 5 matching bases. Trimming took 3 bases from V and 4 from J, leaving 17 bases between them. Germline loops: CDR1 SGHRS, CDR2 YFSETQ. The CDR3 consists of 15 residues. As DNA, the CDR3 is TGCGCCAGCAGCTCCCGAATGGACGGACTTTACGAGCAGTACTTC. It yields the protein CASSSRMDGLYEQYF.

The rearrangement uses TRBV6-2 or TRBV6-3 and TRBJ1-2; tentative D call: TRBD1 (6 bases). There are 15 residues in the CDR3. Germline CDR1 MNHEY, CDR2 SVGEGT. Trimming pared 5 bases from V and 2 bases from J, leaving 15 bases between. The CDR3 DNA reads TGTGCCAGCAGTCCCGTGAGACAGGTCAACTATGGCTACACCTTC. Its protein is CASSPVRQVNYGYTF.

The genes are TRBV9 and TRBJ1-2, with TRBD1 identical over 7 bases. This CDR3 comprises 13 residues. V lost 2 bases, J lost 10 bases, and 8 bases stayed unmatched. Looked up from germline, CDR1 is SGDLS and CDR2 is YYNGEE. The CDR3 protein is CASSVGQDLPYTF. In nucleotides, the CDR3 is TGTGCCAGCAGCGTTGGACAGGACCTCCCCTACACCTTC.